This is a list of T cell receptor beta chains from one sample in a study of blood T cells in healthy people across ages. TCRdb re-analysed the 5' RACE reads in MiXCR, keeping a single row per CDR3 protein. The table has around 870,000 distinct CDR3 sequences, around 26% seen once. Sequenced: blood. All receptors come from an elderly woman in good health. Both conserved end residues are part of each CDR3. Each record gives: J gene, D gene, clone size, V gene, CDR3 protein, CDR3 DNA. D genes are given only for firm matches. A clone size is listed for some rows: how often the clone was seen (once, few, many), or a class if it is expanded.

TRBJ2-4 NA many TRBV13 CASSLTSWGKNIQYF TGTGCCAGCAGCTTAACCTCGTGGGGCAAAAACATTCAGTACTTC
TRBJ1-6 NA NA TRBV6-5 CASSRWTQNNSPLHF TGTGCCAGCAGTAGGTGGACGCAGAATAATTCACCCCTCCACTTT
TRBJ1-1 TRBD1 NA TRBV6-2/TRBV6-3 CASTGTGGKNTEAFF TGTGCCAGCACCGGGACAGGGGGGAAGAACACTGAAGCTTTCTTT
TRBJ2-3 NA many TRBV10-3 CAISEATASTDTQYF TGTGCCATCAGTGAGGCCACAGCAAGCACAGATACGCAGTATTTT
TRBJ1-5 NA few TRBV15 CATSAQGTSNQPQHF TGTGCCACCAGCGCACAGGGTACGAGCAATCAGCCCCAGCATTTT
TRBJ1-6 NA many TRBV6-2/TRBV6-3 CASSSRTNSPLHF TGTGCCAGCAGTTCGAGGACGAATTCACCCCTCCACTTT
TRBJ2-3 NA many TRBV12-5 CASGFGQGTQYF TGTGCTAGTGGTTTCGGACAAGGTACGCAGTATTTT
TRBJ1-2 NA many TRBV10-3 CAIRGGEDGYTF TGTGCCATCAGGGGAGGGGAGGACGGCTACACCTTC
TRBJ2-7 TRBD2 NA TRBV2 CASRELAEAGYEQYF TGTGCCAGCAGGGAACTAGCGGAGGCCGGTTACGAGCAGTACTTC
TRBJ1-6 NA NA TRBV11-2 CASSLGWNSALHF TGTGCCAGCAGCTTAGGTTGGAATTCGGCCCTCCACTTT
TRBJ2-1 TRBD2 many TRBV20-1 CSAGLAGGPTYNEQFF TGCAGTGCGGGACTAGCGGGGGGGCCCACCTACAATGAGCAGTTCTTC
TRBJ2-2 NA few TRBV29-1 CSVRTLVNTGELFF TGCAGCGTCCGGACTCTTGTAAACACCGGGGAGCTGTTTTTT
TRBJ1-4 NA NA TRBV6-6 CATFNEKLFF TGTGCCACCTTTAATGAAAAACTGTTTTTT
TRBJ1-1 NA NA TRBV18 CASSSGVATEAFF TGTGCCAGCTCATCGGGGGTGGCCACTGAAGCTTTCTTT
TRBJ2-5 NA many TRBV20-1 CSARDQDRPGETQYF TGCAGTGCTAGAGACCAAGACAGGCCGGGGGAGACCCAGTACTTC
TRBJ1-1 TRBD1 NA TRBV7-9 CASSRVAGTGLNTEAFF TGTGCCAGCAGCAGAGTCGCCGGGACAGGCCTAAACACTGAAGCTTTCTTT
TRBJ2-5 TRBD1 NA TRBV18 CASSPGQGSSGETQYF TGTGCCAGCTCACCCGGACAGGGGAGTAGCGGTGAGACCCAGTACTTC
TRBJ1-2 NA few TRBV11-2 CAGSLTVEGWNGYTF TGTGCCGGCAGCCTAACTGTCGAGGGGTGGAATGGCTACACCTTC
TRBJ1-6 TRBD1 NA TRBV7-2 CASSPRQGVANSPLHF TGTGCCAGCAGCCCCCGACAGGGGGTCGCTAATTCACCCCTCCACTTT
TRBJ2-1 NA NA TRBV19 CASSKSGGYEQFF TGTGCCAGTAGTAAAAGTGGGGGTTATGAGCAGTTCTTC
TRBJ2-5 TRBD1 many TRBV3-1 CASSQDRDRGWQETQYF TGTGCCAGCAGCCAAGATAGGGACAGGGGTTGGCAAGAGACCCAGTACTTC
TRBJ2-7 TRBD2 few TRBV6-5 CAGSSYSAGGRSYEQYF TGTGCCGGCAGTTCCTACTCAGCGGGGGGCCGTTCCTACGAGCAGTACTTC
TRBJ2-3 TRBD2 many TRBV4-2 CASSAGTSRDTQYF TGTGCCAGCAGCGCCGGGACTAGCAGAGATACGCAGTATTTT
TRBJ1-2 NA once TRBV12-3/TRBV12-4 CASSLLRLVVYYGYTF TGTGCCAGCAGCCTGCTGAGACTCGTCGTTTACTATGGCTACACCTTC
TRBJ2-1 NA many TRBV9 CASSVLFSSYNEQFF TGTGCCAGCAGCGTACTCTTCAGCTCCTACAATGAGCAGTTCTTC
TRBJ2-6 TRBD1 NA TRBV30 CASPGQAGANVLTF TGTGCCAGCCCGGGACAGGCTGGGGCCAACGTCCTGACTTTC
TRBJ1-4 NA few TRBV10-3 CAISDLGTNEKLFF TGTGCCATCAGTGATCTGGGAACTAATGAAAAACTGTTTTTT
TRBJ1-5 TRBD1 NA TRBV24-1 CATRGQGAQEPQHF TGTGCCACCAGGGGACAGGGTGCGCAGGAGCCCCAGCATTTT
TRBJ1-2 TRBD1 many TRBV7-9 CASSFASRDRNYGYTF TGTGCCAGCAGCTTCGCGTCCCGGGACAGGAACTATGGCTACACCTTC
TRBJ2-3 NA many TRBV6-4 CASRARGVRQDTQYF TGTGCCAGCAGAGCAAGAGGGGTCAGGCAAGATACGCAGTATTTT
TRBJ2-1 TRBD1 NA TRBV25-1 CASREDRGDEQFF TGTGCCAGCAGGGAGGACAGGGGTGATGAGCAGTTCTTC